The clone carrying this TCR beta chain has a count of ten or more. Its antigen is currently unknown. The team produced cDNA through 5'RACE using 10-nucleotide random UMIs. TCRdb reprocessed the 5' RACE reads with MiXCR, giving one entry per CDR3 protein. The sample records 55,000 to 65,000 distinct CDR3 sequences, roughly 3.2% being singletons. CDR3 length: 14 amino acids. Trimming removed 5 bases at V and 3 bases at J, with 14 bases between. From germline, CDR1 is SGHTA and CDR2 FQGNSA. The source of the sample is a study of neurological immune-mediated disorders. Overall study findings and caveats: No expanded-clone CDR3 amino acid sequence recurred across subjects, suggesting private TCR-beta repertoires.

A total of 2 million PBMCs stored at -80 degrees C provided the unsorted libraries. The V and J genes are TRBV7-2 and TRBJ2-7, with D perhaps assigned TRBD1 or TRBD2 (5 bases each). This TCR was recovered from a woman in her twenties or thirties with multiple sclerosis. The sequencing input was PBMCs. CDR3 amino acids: CASSLYGASYEQYF. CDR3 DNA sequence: TGTGCCAGCAGCCTATACGGGGCCAGCTACGAGCAGTACTTC.